This T cell receptor beta chain comes out of a study of cytomegalovirus exposure and HLA in healthy donors. Vbeta (60) and Jbeta (13) primers were used in the PCR. This table comes from immunoSEQ multiplex PCR, and its TCRdb copy is limited to in-frame clones, with some not included. The listing records some 76,000 clones. The CDR3 covers 14 residues. Germline loops: CDR1 MNHNY, CDR2 SVGAGI (reference sequence). V shed 0 bases, J shed 4 bases, and the junction held 2 bases outside the gene matches. A word on this clone: Its antigen is still unknown.

Whole-study findings and limits: Based on reports, TCR beta sequences accurately predicted HLA-A and HLA-B alleles for most subjects. High sensitivity and specificity were reportedly achieved when the classifier diagnosed cytomegalovirus status.

The sequence was collected from a boy between 10 and 17 years old in good health and CMV-seronegative. The sample comprised PBMCs. The rearrangement uses TRBV6-6 and TRBJ2-5; the match to TRBD2 covers 7 bases. The CDR3 region has the DNA TGTGCCAGCAGTTACTCGGGACTACCAGAGACCCAGTACTTC. Its protein product is CASSYSGLPETQYF.